The 10 T cell receptor beta chains below all came from one sample that was sequenced in a study of spatial heterogeneity in lung cancer. In TCRdb, the 5' RACE reads were re-called with MiXCR into one record per CDR3 protein. The data hold tens of thousands of distinct CDR3 sequences, with approximately 21% observed a single time. As for time point: sample taken at primary tumor resection. The authors sequenced whole RNA from tumor, nontumor lung or frozen PBMC without sorting. The input for sequencing was PBMCs, taken at surgery. Every receptor here comes from a male donor with early-stage non-small cell lung cancer.

The table lists this clonotype with many counts. V gene TRBV29-1 combines with J gene TRBJ2-5; D is ambiguous. V shed 7 bases and J shed 2 bases, with 8 bases lying between them. The CDR3 runs to 11 residues. Germline CDR1 and CDR2: SQVTM and ANQGSEA. CDR3 sequence: CSANTQETQYF. The DNA for the CDR3 is TGCAGCGCAAATACGCAAGAGACCCAGTACTTC.

This clonotype came up many times. The genes are TRBV5-1 and TRBJ1-1; D is ambiguous. V was cut by 0 bases and J by 0 bases, with 6 bases left in between. There are 14 residues in the CDR3. Germline CDR1 reads SGHRS; CDR2 reads YFSETQ. CDR3 sequence (DNA): TGCGCCAGCAGCTTGGACAACTTGAACACTGAAGCTTTCTTT. Its translation: CASSLDNLNTEAFF. The full variable domain, in which reference TRBV5-1 and TRBJ1-1 provide the parts outside the CDR3, is KAGVTQTPRYLIKTRGQQVTLSCSPISGHRSVSWYQQTPGQGLQFLFEYFSETQRNKGNFPGRFSGRQFSNSRSEMNVSTLELGDSALYLCASSLDNLNTEAFFGQGTRLTVV.

The chain carries TRBV5-6 and TRBJ2-7; perhaps TRBD1 as D (7 bases). The CDR3 sequence is 14 residues long. CDR1 is SGHDT, CDR2 YYEEEE, per germline. The V and J ends lost 4 bases and 6 bases respectively, with 17 bases between them. The CDR3 DNA is TGTGCCAGCAGCCGCGGACAGGAAGCGGGCGAGCAGTACTTC. It yields the protein CASSRGQEAGEQYF.

This sequence joins TRBV20-1 and TRBJ1-2; D is uncertain. The CDR3 contains 11 residues. Per germline, CDR1 DFQATT and CDR2 SNEGSKA (reference sequence). V lost 0 bases to trimming and J lost 5 bases, with 4 bases between them. CDR3 bases: TGCAGTGCTAGAGACGAATATGGCTACACCTTC. Its translation is CSARDEYGYTF.

This sequence joins TRBV12-3 or TRBV12-4 and TRBJ2-1; possibly TRBD1 for D (5 bases). The CDR3 sequence is 13 residues long. The germline V and J ends were trimmed by 9 bases and 0 bases, with 9 bases remaining between them. As DNA, the CDR3 is TGTGCCAGTCACCAGGGCTCCTACAATGAGCAGTTCTTC. It codes for CASHQGSYNEQFF.

This clonotype occurred a few times. The chain is built from TRBV5-1 and TRBJ2-7; possible D gene TRBD1, 5 bases. CDR1 and CDR2 from the germline V gene are SGHRS and YFSETQ. The CDR3 contains 13 residues. The V end lost 2 bases, the J end lost 5 bases, and 11 bases lay between the germline ends. The CDR3 bases are TGCGCCAGCAGCTTCCGGTCAGGGAACGAGCAGTACTTC. This codes for CASSFRSGNEQYF. Together with reference TRBV5-1 and TRBJ2-7, the CDR3 gives the full variable domain: KAGVTQTPRYLIKTRGQQVTLSCSPISGHRSVSWYQQTPGQGLQFLFEYFSETQRNKGNFPGRFSGRQFSNSRSEMNVSTLELGDSALYLCASSFRSGNEQYFGPGTRLTVT.

The V gene is TRBV18, the J gene TRBJ2-5, with D unclear. The V gene lost 3 bases and the J gene lost 3 bases, with 11 bases spanning the gap. The CDR3 is made up of 14 amino acids. The germline CDR1 and CDR2 sequences are KGHSH and LQKENI. DNA for the CDR3: TGTGCCAGCTCACCCACATATACAGAAGAGACCCAGTACTTC. Its translation is CASSPTYTEETQYF.

This chain links TRBV28 with TRBJ2-3; D is perhaps TRBD1 (6 bases). The ends were cut back, 6 bases at V and 6 bases at J, with 16 bases in the middle. The CDR3 is 14 residues long. Germline V gene data show CDR1 as MDHEN and CDR2 as SYDVKM. As DNA, the CDR3 is TGTGCCAGCAGGCCTGGGGGCCCCAGGGATACGCAGTATTTT. Encoded protein: CASRPGGPRDTQYF.

There are many counts of this clonotype. The V and J genes are TRBV6-6 and TRBJ1-4; TRBD1 matches 9 bases. CDR3 length equals 15 residues. Germline V gives CDR1 MNHNY, CDR2 SVGAGI (reference sequence). V dropped 2 bases and J dropped 7; count of bases not matched to a gene: 5. This CDR3 reads CASSYPTGGGEKLFF. CDR3 in DNA: TGTGCCAGCAGTTACCCGACAGGGGGTGGTGAAAAACTGTTTTTT.

V usage is TRBV2 and J usage is TRBJ2-3; D uncertain. The germline V gene encodes CDR1 SNHLY and CDR2 FYNNEI. The V end lost 7 bases, the J end lost 2 bases, and 13 bases lay between the germline ends. The CDR3 is 14 residues long. The DNA for the CDR3 is TGTGCCAGCACCCTCAGTGGTTACACAGATACGCAGTATTTT. This codes for CASTLSGYTDTQYF.